The 8 T cell receptor beta chains presented below share a single source sample, sequenced in a study of blood T cell repertoires in COVID-19. Sequencing was performed with immunoSEQ multiplex PCR; in TCRdb, only in-frame clones are kept and a portion is missing. The table lists tens of thousands of clones, about nine tenths of them singletons, with roughly 4.6% in the top ten. The sample consisted of peripheral blood. These receptor sequences come from a human donor in a cohort sampled during active COVID-19.

The chain joins TRBV28 to TRBJ2-7, with D possibly TRBD1 on 6 matching bases. CDR1 and CDR2 (germline): MDHEN, SYDVKM. V was pared by 2 bases and J by 6 bases, with 14 bases between. This CDR3 spans 14 amino acids. The CDR3 DNA follows: TGTGCCAGCAGTTTACTCCAGGGACACAGCGAGCAGTACTTC. Its protein is CASSLLQGHSEQYF.

The rearrangement joins TRBV24-1 to TRBJ2-1; 8 bases fit TRBD2. Trimming removed 10 bases from V and 2 bases from J; junction bases left unmatched: 6. The CDR3 has 14 amino acids. Germline V gene lookup returns CDR1 KGHDR and CDR2 SFDVKD. CDR3 coding DNA: TGTGCCACTAGCGTAGCGGGGACCTACAATGAGCAGTTCTTC. Protein product: CATSVAGTYNEQFF.

The DNA for the CDR3 is TGCGCCAGCAGCCAAGAAAGAACAGATACCTATGGCTACACCTTC. It codes for CASSQERTDTYGYTF. The chain carries TRBV4-3 and TRBJ1-2; D not certain. V gave up 0 bases and J gave up 4 bases, with 12 bases separating them. Germline V gives CDR1 LGHNA, CDR2 YSLEER. The CDR3 runs to 15 residues.

The chain carries TRBV21-1 and TRBJ2-2; the listed D gene, TRBD1, was not tested against the DNA. TRBV21-1 is marked as a pseudogene. The CDR3 extends over 10 amino acids. The CDR3 sequence is CANGQGELFF. As DNA, the CDR3 is TGTGCCAACGGACAGGGGGAGCTGTTTTTT.

The chain has TRBV7-9 and TRBJ2-2; a weak D match, TRBD2 (6 bases). The germline V gene has CDR1 SEHNR and CDR2 FQNEAQ (reference sequence). This CDR3 has 13 residues. The V end lost 5 bases, the J end lost 6 bases, and 10 bases lay between the germline ends. CDR3 bases: TGTGCCAGCAGCGAGAGCGGGTCCGGGGAGCTGTTTTTT. Encoded protein: CASSESGSGELFF.

This chain links TRBV19 with TRBJ1-1; 7 positions match TRBD1. V shed 4 bases and J 0 bases; nucleotides not matched to a gene: 5. CDR3 length: 15 residues. Germline V gene lookup returns CDR1 LNHDA and CDR2 SQIVND (reference sequence). The DNA of the CDR3 is TGTGCCAGTAGTAGCCACAGGGGTCTGAACACTGAAGCTTTCTTT. Translated: CASSSHRGLNTEAFF.

V gene TRBV12-3 or TRBV12-4 combines with J gene TRBJ2-4; 10 bases agree with TRBD1. The length of the CDR3 is 13 residues. V lost 6 bases, J lost 8 bases, and 4 bases stayed unmatched. This CDR3 is CASSDRGLDIQYF. The CDR3, as DNA: TGTGCCAGCAGCGACAGGGGGCTGGACATTCAGTACTTC.

This clone was found once. The chain combines TRBV28 with TRBJ1-4; 8 nucleotides align to TRBD1. The germline gives CDR1 MDHEN, CDR2 SYDVKM. After removal of 5 bases from V and 7 bases from J, the junction contained 6 bases not matched to a gene. This CDR3 spans 14 amino acids. CDR3 in amino acids: CASSDRGEGEKLFF. Here the CDR3 DNA reads TGTGCCAGCAGTGACAGGGGTGAGGGTGAAAAACTGTTTTTT.